The rows below give T cell receptor beta chains drawn from one sample of a study of human T cells and chemical hapten exposure. Via MiXCR, TCRdb re-called the RACE reads, giving one row per CDR3 protein. The sample includes more than 300,000 distinct CDR3 sequences, around 5.5% of them seen just once. The sequencing used whole blood, collected in connection with sensitization to the hapten diphenylcyclopropenone (DPC). These receptors originate from a woman aged 18-29 years with alopecia areata. Some clones in this sample may be carry-over from other donors' samples. CDR3s include the opening cysteine and the closing phenylalanine or tryptophan. A D gene is named only where the DNA matches it firmly. Where a row states a size, it is once, few, many or the class of an expanded clone; other rows omit it.

d_call	v_call	clone_size	j_call	cdr3_aa	cdr3_nt
NA	TRBV5-1	NA	TRBJ2-5	CASSPGPGPQKETQYF	TGCGCCAGCAGCCCGGGACCGGGACCCCAGAAAGAGACCCAGTACTTC
NA	TRBV7-2	few	TRBJ2-5	CASSLAGGAETQYF	TGTGCCAGCAGCTTAGCCGGCGGGGCAGAGACCCAGTACTTC
TRBD1	TRBV4-1	NA	TRBJ2-3	CASSYAPTGGGDTQYF	TGCGCCAGCAGCTATGCTCCGACAGGGGGGGGAGATACGCAGTATTTT
TRBD2	TRBV12-3/TRBV12-4	NA	TRBJ2-1	CASSFLAGLLNEQFF	TGTGCCAGCAGTTTTCTAGCGGGGTTACTGAATGAGCAGTTCTTC
NA	TRBV6-2/TRBV6-3	NA	TRBJ1-1	CATGDTEAFF	TGTGCCACGGGGGACACTGAAGCTTTCTTT
NA	TRBV2	few	TRBJ2-1	CASEPGQIYNEQFF	TGTGCCAGCGAACCGGGACAAATATACAATGAGCAGTTCTTC
NA	TRBV11-2	few	TRBJ1-1	CASSLGGLLGGTRNTEAFF	TGTGCCAGCAGCTTAGGAGGATTGCTCGGGGGAACTCGGAACACTGAAGCTTTCTTT
NA	TRBV7-2	NA	TRBJ2-5	CASSLAGRQETQYF	TGTGCCAGCAGCTTAGCGGGGAGACAAGAGACCCAGTACTTC
NA	TRBV4-1	few	TRBJ2-5	CASSRTVYQETQYF	TGCGCCAGCAGCAGGACAGTGTACCAAGAGACCCAGTACTTC
TRBD2	TRBV19	few	TRBJ2-1	CASSISSGGAYEQFF	TGTGCCAGTAGTATATCTAGCGGGGGGGCCTATGAGCAGTTCTTC
TRBD1	TRBV5-1	few	TRBJ2-7	CASSPWTGGSEQYF	TGCGCCAGCAGCCCTTGGACAGGGGGCAGCGAGCAGTACTTC
NA	TRBV10-3	many	TRBJ2-4	CAISESLGPRRSF	TGTGCCATCAGTGAGTCGTTAGGCCCTCGAAGGAGCTTC
NA	TRBV6-5	few	TRBJ1-1	CASRSLSGTRGF	TGTGCCAGCAGATCTCTCTCCGGGACCCGTGGTTTT
NA	TRBV5-4	NA	TRBJ2-7	CASSLGGTPAGAEQYF	TGTGCCAGCAGCTTGGGAGGGACCCCCGCCGGGGCCGAGCAGTACTTC
NA	TRBV12-3/TRBV12-4	many	TRBJ2-5	CASSLGRPQETQYF	TGTGCCAGCAGTTTAGGGCGTCCTCAAGAGACCCAGTACTTC
TRBD2	TRBV20-1	few	TRBJ2-1	CSAGRESGVYNEQFF	TGCAGTGCCGGCCGGGAGAGCGGGGTATACAATGAGCAGTTCTTC
TRBD2	TRBV9	many	TRBJ2-3	CASSAPSGLAGVPYTDTQYF	TGTGCCAGCAGCGCCCCTTCGGGACTAGCGGGGGTACCTTACACAGATACGCAGTATTTT
TRBD2	TRBV6-4	few	TRBJ2-1	CASSLEALAGGHEQFF	TGTGCCAGCAGCCTCGAAGCTCTAGCGGGGGGACATGAGCAGTTCTTC
NA	TRBV7-9	few	TRBJ2-1	CASTYRAGYNEQFF	TGTGCCAGCACCTATCGAGCAGGGTACAATGAGCAGTTCTTC
NA	TRBV5-1	few	TRBJ1-4	CASSSSSTNEKLFF	TGCGCCAGCAGCAGCTCGTCAACTAATGAAAAACTGTTTTTT
NA	TRBV2	NA	TRBJ2-1	CASSDGGFRVKNEQFF	TGTGCCAGCAGTGACGGAGGGTTCAGGGTTAAGAATGAGCAGTTCTTC
NA	TRBV12-3/TRBV12-4	few	TRBJ2-5	CASSIGTQETQYF	TGTGCCAGCAGTATCGGGACCCAAGAGACCCAGTACTTC
TRBD1	TRBV7-9	NA	TRBJ1-6	CASSLARDRGNSPLHF	TGTGCCAGCAGCTTAGCCCGGGACAGGGGGAATTCACCCCTCCACTTT
TRBD1	TRBV2	few	TRBJ1-1	CASRYSHRGNTEAFF	TGTGCCAGCCGATATTCCCACAGGGGAAACACTGAAGCTTTCTTT
NA	TRBV7-9	NA	TRBJ1-2	CASSFPGRYGYTF	TGTGCCAGCAGCTTCCCAGGGCGCTATGGCTACACCTTC
NA	TRBV3-1	NA	TRBJ2-3	CASSRAGGQADTQYF	TGTGCCAGCAGCCGGGCCGGGGGTCAGGCAGATACGCAGTATTTT
NA	TRBV6-2/TRBV6-3	few	TRBJ2-5	CASSTAAGYETQYF	TGTGCCAGCAGTACAGCTGCGGGGTATGAGACCCAGTACTTC
NA	TRBV2	NA	TRBJ2-1	CATTGEWYNEQFF	TGTGCCACCACCGGGGAGTGGTACAATGAGCAGTTCTTC
NA	TRBV28	many	TRBJ1-5	CASSLSRRGGNQPQHF	TGTGCCAGCAGTTTATCAAGGAGGGGAGGCAATCAGCCCCAGCATTTT
NA	TRBV14	NA	TRBJ2-7	CASSYGQNYEQYF	TGTGCCAGCAGTTACGGACAGAACTACGAGCAGTACTTC
NA	TRBV10-3	few	TRBJ1-2	CAISDTGDYGYTF	TGTGCCATCAGTGACACAGGTGACTATGGCTACACCTTC
TRBD2	TRBV28	NA	TRBJ2-5	CASSIGLAGGQQETQYF	TGTGCCAGCAGTATCGGACTAGCGGGGGGGCAACAAGAGACCCAGTACTTC
NA	TRBV7-9	NA	TRBJ1-2	CASSLGDRLYGYTF	TGTGCCAGCAGCTTAGGGGACCGGCTCTATGGCTACACCTTC
NA	TRBV5-1	many	TRBJ2-6	CASTSPQSGANVLTF	TGCGCCAGCACCTCTCCCCAGTCTGGGGCCAACGTCCTGACTTTC
NA	TRBV29-1	many	TRBJ2-3	CSVNRDSWTLDTDTQYF	TGCAGCGTGAATAGGGACTCCTGGACCCTTGACACAGATACGCAGTATTTT
NA	TRBV5-4	few	TRBJ2-7	CASSSDLPGSYEQYF	TGTGCCAGCAGCTCCGATCTGCCGGGTTCCTACGAGCAGTACTTC
NA	TRBV7-2	few	TRBJ2-2	CASSAARSLGSGELFF	TGTGCCAGCAGCGCGGCCCGATCCCTGGGATCCGGGGAGCTGTTTTTT
NA	TRBV5-1	few	TRBJ2-5	CASSPRGRGVEETQYF	TGCGCCAGCAGCCCTCGGGGCAGGGGGGTTGAAGAGACCCAGTACTTC
NA	TRBV29-1	many	TRBJ2-3	CSVETDTQYF	TGCAGCGTTGAAACAGATACGCAGTATTTT
NA	TRBV6-5	many	TRBJ1-6	CASSYSSGVEGPHNSPLHF	TGTGCCAGCAGTTACTCCTCCGGAGTGGAAGGTCCCCATAATTCACCCCTCCACTTT
NA	TRBV7-2	NA	TRBJ1-5	CASSLVGGGTSNQPQHF	TGTGCCAGCAGCTTAGTTGGGGGCGGGACTTCCAATCAGCCCCAGCATTTT